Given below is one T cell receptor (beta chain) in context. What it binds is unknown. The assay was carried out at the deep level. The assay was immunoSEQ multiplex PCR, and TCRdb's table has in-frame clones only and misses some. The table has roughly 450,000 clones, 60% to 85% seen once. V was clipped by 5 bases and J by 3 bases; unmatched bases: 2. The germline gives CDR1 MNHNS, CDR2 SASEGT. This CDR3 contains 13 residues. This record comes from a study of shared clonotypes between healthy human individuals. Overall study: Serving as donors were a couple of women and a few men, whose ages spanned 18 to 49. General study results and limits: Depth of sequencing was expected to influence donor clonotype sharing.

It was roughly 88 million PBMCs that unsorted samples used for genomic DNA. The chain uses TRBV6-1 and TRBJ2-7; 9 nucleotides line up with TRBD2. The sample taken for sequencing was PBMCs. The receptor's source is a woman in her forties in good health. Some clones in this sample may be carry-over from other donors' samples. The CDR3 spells CASSRTSVYEQYF. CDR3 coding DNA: TGTGCCAGCAGTCGGACTAGCGTCTACGAGCAGTACTTC.